This passage covers 24 T cell receptor beta chains from one sample sequenced in a study of cytomegalovirus exposure and HLA in healthy donors. Primers included in the PCR were 60 Vbeta and 13 Jbeta primers. TCRdb keeps only in-frame clones here, not all; method: immunoSEQ multiplex PCR. The data show under 200,000 clones, under 80% seen once. What was sequenced was PBMCs. The receptors were gathered from a man aged 40-50 years in good health and CMV-seronegative.

The chain combines TRBV27 with TRBJ2-7, with D possibly TRBD1 on 6 matching bases. The CDR3 runs 15 residues. CDR1 and CDR2 from the germline V gene are MNHEY and SMNVEV (reference sequence). The V end was cut by 4 bases, the J end by 0 bases, with 13 bases between. The CDR3 coding sequence is TGTGCCAGCAGTTCGTCTTTAGGGGGCTCCTACGAGCAGTACTTC. This codes for CASSSSLGGSYEQYF.

The chain uses TRBV7-9 and TRBJ2-3; 7 bases are shared with TRBD1. Germline CDR1 and CDR2: SEHNR and FQNEAQ (reference sequence). V was clipped by 7 bases and J by 5 bases; unmatched bases: 3. This CDR3 comprises 12 residues. The CDR3 spells CASIRQGDTQYF. The CDR3 nucleotides are TGTGCCAGCATCAGACAGGGAGATACGCAGTATTTT. The complete variable domain, with remaining parts taken from reference TRBV7-9 and TRBJ2-3, reads DTGVSQNPRHKITKRGQNVTFRCDPISEHNRLYWYRQTLGQGPEFLTYFQNEAQLEKSRLLSDRFSAERPKGSFSTLEIQRTEQGDSAMYLCASIRQGDTQYFGPGTRLTVL.

The J gene is TRBJ2-5, the V gene TRBV5-4, with TRBD1 matching over 7 bases. This CDR3 is built from 15 residues. V was pared by 1 base and J by 2 bases, with 5 bases of the junction left unmatched. Per the germline V gene, CDR1 is SGHNT and CDR2 is YYREEE (reference sequence). CDR3 nucleotides: TGTGCCAGCAGCTTGAGGTCAGGGGGTCAAGAGACCCAGTACTTC. Its protein is CASSLRSGGQETQYF.

This clone was counted between two and nine times. V is TRBV11-2 and J is TRBJ2-3; tentative D call: TRBD2 (5 bases). CDR1 and CDR2 from the germline V gene are SGHAT and FQNNGV. There are 15 residues in the CDR3. Trimming cost V 0 bases and J 2 bases, with 9 bases left between them. The CDR3 loop reads CASSLDGGYTDTQYF. In DNA form, the CDR3 reads TGTGCCAGCAGCTTAGATGGAGGTTACACAGATACGCAGTATTTT.

The J gene is TRBJ1-6, the V gene TRBV5-8; TRBD1 agrees at 9 bases. This CDR3 contains 16 residues. The germline gives CDR1 SGHTS, CDR2 YDEGEE. The junction had 8 bases not matched to a gene; V was cut back by 4 bases and J by 6 bases. CDR3 protein: CASSPRQGVRNSPLHF. The CDR3 nucleotides are TGTGCCAGCAGCCCCAGACAGGGGGTTCGTAATTCACCCCTCCACTTT.

The rearrangement uses TRBV30 and TRBJ1-2; 8 bases are a match to TRBD1. This CDR3 spans 14 amino acids. CDR1 and CDR2 from the germline V gene are GTSNPN and SVGIG (reference sequence). After removal of 3 bases from V and 3 bases from J, the junction contained 6 bases not matched to a gene. CDR3 sequence: CAWRSAGGDYGYTF. In nucleotides, the CDR3 is TGTGCCTGGAGATCGGCAGGGGGCGACTATGGCTACACCTTC.

The chain links TRBV5-1 to TRBJ2-7, with TRBD1 matching 8 bases. This CDR3 comprises 14 residues. J was trimmed by 5 bases and V by 3 bases; bases with no gene match: 7. Germline CDR1 reads SGHRS; CDR2 reads YFSETQ. As DNA, the CDR3 is TGCGCCAGCAGCTCCCGACAGGGGTCCCACGAGCAGTACTTC. This sequence encodes CASSSRQGSHEQYF.

Turning to this clone: Mismatch with germline at one junction end may stem from a read error. Other DNA sequences within the sample encode an identical CDR3. V gene TRBV6-1 combines with J gene TRBJ1-1, with D possibly being TRBD1 (6 bases). Looked up from germline, CDR1 is MNHNS and CDR2 is SASEGT. This CDR3 has 12 residues. This chain's CDR3 is CASSESRGLSFF. In DNA form, the CDR3 reads TGTGCCAGTAGTGAAAGTAGGGGGTTGTCTTTCTTT.

Only a few counts were recorded for this clone. The chain couples TRBV7-6 to TRBJ2-1, with 10 bases matching TRBD2. CDR3 length: 15 amino acids. The V segment lost 6 bases and the J segment 3 bases; nucleotides outside the gene matches: 5. Germline-derived CDR1 and CDR2 are SGHVS and FNYEAQ. CDR3 in amino acids: CASSRAGGGYNEQFF. CDR3 nucleotides: TGTGCCAGCAGTCGAGCGGGAGGGGGCTACAATGAGCAGTTCTTC. Filled out from reference TRBV7-6 and TRBJ2-1, the complete variable domain reads GAGVSQSPRYKVTKRGQDVALRCDPISGHVSLYWYRQALGQGPEFLTYFNYEAQQDKSGLPNDRFSAERPEGSISTLTIQRTEQRDSAMYRCASSRAGGGYNEQFFGPGTRLTVL.

In DNA, the CDR3 is TGTGCCAGCAGCCAAGATAGAAGCCCCGGGGAGCTGTTTTTT. Its protein is CASSQDRSPGELFF. This chain uses TRBV4-2 with TRBJ2-2; no definite D call. The germline V gene encodes CDR1 LGHNA and CDR2 YNFKEQ. The CDR3 contains 14 residues. V was trimmed by 0 bases and J by 6 bases, leaving 8 bases between them.

This clone was counted between two and nine times. The rearrangement links TRBV6-6 to TRBJ2-7; D possibly corresponds to TRBD1 (6 bases). The V end was cut by 0 bases, the J end by 5 bases, with 14 bases between. CDR3 length: 15 amino acids. Germline CDR1 and CDR2: MNHNY and SVGAGI (reference sequence). CDR3 sequence: CASSYSRGTGNEQYF. The CDR3 region has the DNA TGTGCCAGCAGTTACTCGAGGGGTACAGGGAACGAGCAGTACTTC.

The chain recombines TRBV12-5 with TRBJ2-1; a weak D match, TRBD1 (6 bases). In germline, CDR1 is LGHNT, CDR2 FRNRAP. Trimming took off 6 bases at V and 6 bases at J, with 18 bases between the two ends. The CDR3 loop spans 15 amino acids. The DNA of the CDR3 is TGTGCTAGTGGGCGAGGGGGAGTTAGGGCCAATGAGCAGTTCTTC. Its protein product is CASGRGGVRANEQFF.

J is TRBJ2-3 and V is TRBV2, with 7 nucleotides matching TRBD1. After removal of 10 bases from V and 1 base from J, the junction contained 8 bases not matched to a gene. The germline V gene has CDR1 SNHLY and CDR2 FYNNEI. This CDR3 region has 14 residues. CDR3 amino acids: CAIQGQARTDTQYF. The DNA for the CDR3 is TGTGCCATCCAAGGACAGGCGCGCACAGATACGCAGTATTTT.

This clone appeared a few times. The V and J genes are TRBV28 and TRBJ2-1, with D perhaps matching TRBD1 (5 bases). Germline V CDR1 and CDR2: MDHEN, SYDVKM. V lost 10 bases and J 6 bases, leaving 7 bases between the germline ends. This CDR3 is built from 10 residues. CDR3 bases: TGTGCCACCACAGGCAATGAGCAGTTCTTC. Translating it yields CATTGNEQFF.

This rearrangement joins TRBV5-1 to TRBJ1-3; maybe TRBD1 (6 bases). The CDR3 runs to 15 residues. Germline V lookup: CDR1 SGHRS, CDR2 YFSETQ. Trimming pared 0 bases from V and 4 bases from J, leaving 11 bases between. The CDR3 nucleotides read TGCGCCAGCAGCTTGGCAGGGGCAGGGGGAAACACCATATATTTT. This encodes CASSLAGAGGNTIYF.

The V gene is TRBV10-1, the J gene TRBJ2-5; 12 bases agree with TRBD2. Germline CDR1 is WNHNN and CDR2 is SYGVQD (reference sequence). The CDR3 runs 16 residues. V was clipped by 2 bases and J by 4 bases; unmatched bases: 5. The CDR3 DNA sequence: TGCGCCAGCAGTGAGACGACTAGCGGGGGCCGAGAGACCCAGTACTTC. Its translation is CASSETTSGGRETQYF.

V gene TRBV15 combines with J gene TRBJ2-5; D perhaps matches TRBD1 (6 bases). Germline CDR1 LNHNV, CDR2 YYDKDF (reference sequence). V lost 0 bases, J lost 2 bases, and 13 bases lay in between. This CDR3 has 16 residues. The CDR3 reads CATSRDSGRGQETQYF. Here the CDR3 DNA reads TGTGCCACCAGCAGAGATTCGGGCAGGGGACAAGAGACCCAGTACTTC. The full variable domain, in which reference TRBV15 and TRBJ2-5 provide the parts outside the CDR3, is DAMVIQNPRYQVTQFGKPVTLSCSQTLNHNVMYWYQQKSSQAPKLLFHYYDKDFNNEADTPDNFQSRRPNTSFCFLDIRSPGLGDTAMYLCATSRDSGRGQETQYFGPGTRLLVL.

The genes are TRBV7-9 and TRBJ2-5, with TRBD2 identical over 12 bases. This CDR3 region has 15 residues. Losses at the gene ends were 7 bases for V and 3 bases for J; bases not matched to a gene: 6. CDR1 and CDR2 from the germline V gene are SEHNR and FQNEAQ (reference sequence). CDR3 in amino acids: CASTTSGGTKETQYF. CDR3 bases: TGTGCCAGCACTACTAGCGGGGGGACCAAAGAGACCCAGTACTTC.

V gene TRBV29-1 combines with J gene TRBJ1-4; the D is unclear. The CDR3 covers 12 residues. Trimming stripped 6 bases from V and 4 bases from J, with 9 bases between. Germline CDR1 reads SQVTM; CDR2 reads ANQGSEA. The CDR3 DNA follows: TGCAGCGTCTTCAGCGTTAATGAAAAACTGTTTTTT. This sequence encodes CSVFSVNEKLFF.

This clone was seen once. This chain connects TRBV6-1 to TRBJ2-3; possibly TRBD1 for D (5 bases). The V and J ends lost 5 bases and 4 bases respectively, with 10 bases between them. The V gene's germline CDR1 is MNHNS and CDR2 SASEGT. This CDR3 spans 13 amino acids. The DNA for the CDR3 is TGTGCCAGCAGTACGACCAGGGCAGATACGCAGTATTTT. Amino acids: CASSTTRADTQYF.

This clone was detected a few times. The V call is TRBV29-1, the J call TRBJ2-5; 13 positions match TRBD2. The trim removed 7 bases at V and 5 bases at J, leaving 7 bases unmatched. CDR3 length: 14 residues. Germline assignment: CDR1 SQVTM and CDR2 ANQGSEA. The CDR3 DNA reads TGCAGCGCGAGGACTAGCGGGAGTGGGGAGACCCAGTACTTC. Amino acid sequence: CSARTSGSGETQYF.

This clone was seen only once. This chain uses TRBV7-3 with TRBJ2-1; 13 nucleotides line up with TRBD2. The V and J ends lost 6 bases and 0 bases, in that order; junction bases with no gene match: 8. CDR3 size: 18 residues. The germline gives CDR1 SGHTA, CDR2 FQGTGA. The chain's CDR3 is CASRPTRTSGSSYNEQFF. In DNA form, the CDR3 reads TGTGCCAGCAGGCCAACTCGGACTAGCGGGAGCTCCTACAATGAGCAGTTCTTC. Together with reference TRBV7-3 and TRBJ2-1, the CDR3 gives the full variable domain: GAGVSQTPSNKVTEKGKYVELRCDPISGHTALYWYRQSLGQGPEFLIYFQGTGAADDSGLPNDRFFAVRPEGSVSTLKIQRTERGDSAVYLCASRPTRTSGSSYNEQFFGPGTRLTVL.

This chain connects TRBV4-1 to TRBJ2-7, with 12 bases that match TRBD2. The CDR3 length is 16 residues. Germline V lookup: CDR1 MGHRA, CDR2 YSYEKL. J gave up 5 bases and V 1 base, and 6 bases lay outside the gene matches. The DNA for the CDR3 is TGCGCCAGCAGCCAAGGATGGACTAGCGGGACAAACGAGCAGTACTTC. It is translated as CASSQGWTSGTNEQYF.

This clone was counted a single time. The rearrangement links TRBV28 to TRBJ1-5; 10 bases align to TRBD1. The CDR3 is 16 residues long. Germline-derived CDR1 and CDR2 are MDHEN and SYDVKM. V gave up 5 bases and J gave up 3 bases; unmatched junction bases: 7. CDR3 nucleotides: TGTGCCAGCAGTCCAGGGACAGGGGCCCTCAATCAGCCCCAGCATTTT. Translated: CASSPGTGALNQPQHF.